A single sample gave rise to the 4 T cell receptor beta chains below, sequenced in a study of radiotherapy plus CTLA-4 blockade in lung cancer. Generated by immunoSEQ multiplex PCR, the TCRdb table keeps only in-frame clones and is missing some. The table shows roughly 60,000 clones, with roughly four fifths occurring only once. Here the sequenced sample was peripheral blood, taken from a patient treated with radiotherapy plus ipilimumab. The receptor set was obtained from a human donor with non-small cell lung cancer who had a complete response to radiotherapy plus ipilimumab.

This clone was detected once. The chain couples TRBV28 to TRBJ1-1; 7 nucleotides match TRBD1. With 3 bases clipped from V and 5 bases from J, the junction kept 9 bases outside the gene matches. CDR1 and CDR2 (germline): MDHEN, SYDVKM. The CDR3 covers 15 residues. The CDR3 protein is CASSLYRGILTEAFF. CDR3 coding DNA: TGTGCCAGCAGTTTGTACAGGGGTATACTGACTGAAGCTTTCTTT.

The chain carries TRBV10-2 and TRBJ2-5, with 7 nucleotides matching TRBD1. V gave up 1 base and J gave up 5 bases; unmatched junction bases: 10. This CDR3 has 16 residues. Germline CDR1 and CDR2: WSHSY and SAAADI. CDR3: CASSEWGTANEETQYF. CDR3 DNA: TGCGCCAGCAGTGAGTGGGGGACAGCCAACGAGGAGACCCAGTACTTC.

In its sample, this clone was seen once. The chain combines TRBV10-3 with TRBJ2-7; 7 bases line up with TRBD2. This CDR3 spans 13 amino acids. With 11 bases clipped from V and 2 bases from J, the junction kept 9 bases outside the gene matches. Germline CDR1 ENHRY, CDR2 SYGVKD. CDR3 protein: CAHSGGGPYEQYF. The CDR3 DNA follows: TGTGCCCATTCCGGCGGGGGTCCCTACGAGCAGTACTTC.

The V gene is TRBV6-6, the J gene TRBJ1-5; TRBD1 matches at 11 bases. With V trimmed by 0 bases and J by 6 bases, 4 bases remained unmatched. Per germline, CDR1 MNHNY and CDR2 SVGAGI (reference sequence). This CDR3 is built from 16 residues. CDR3 amino acids: CASSYSGQGEGQPQHF. Written as DNA, the CDR3 is TGTGCCAGCAGTTACTCGGGACAGGGGGAAGGTCAGCCCCAGCATTTT.